This T cell receptor beta chain was recovered during a study of shared clonotypes between healthy human individuals. Study-wide results and limits: Naive CD4 clonotypes overlapped across a few donors at roughly 5.1%.

Positively selected for CCR7, the CD45RO-negative cells used as naive CD8 cells excluded terminally differentiated effector memory CD45RA+ cells. A word on this clone: Its antigen is unknown.

CDR3 length equals 12 residues. Germline CDR1 and CDR2: MDHEN and SYDVKM. Trimming shortened V by 8 bases and J by 4 bases, and 9 bases separated the two germline ends. Measured with immunoSEQ multiplex PCR; TCRdb has only the in-frame clones, and not every one. The table records about 2.1 million clones, about 94% of them present only once. Sequences were obtained from naive CD8+ T cells from PBMCs. The V gene is TRBV28, the J gene TRBJ2-1; the D is unclear. This sequence originates from a man aged 18 to 35 in good health. Some clones in this sample may be carry-over from other donors' samples. The CDR3 DNA reads as TGTGCCAGCGGATTAACTTACAATGAGCAGTTCTTC. Translating gives CASGLTYNEQFF.